What follows is one TCR beta chain and its context. The specificity of this receptor is unknown. Nothing much larger sits one base from this clone, and base qualities are not available. To prepare the library, the immunoSEQ multiplex PCR assay was applied. For the multiplex PCR, a mixture combining 60 forward primers for TCR Vbeta segments and 13 reverse primers for TCR Jbeta segments was used. A multiplex PCR assay on genomic DNA amplified the CDR3 region of rearranged TCR beta genes. On the Illumina HiSeq System, the amplified TCR beta libraries were sequenced as 87-base-pair reads. Per the authors' processing: A later analysis counted 65 million to 90 million unique TCR beta chains across the 550 to 750 repertoires, and roughly 9.9 million of these chains were shared by at least two donors. To remove PCR and sequencing errors, raw reads were error-corrected and collapsed into unique sequences using a nearest-neighbor algorithm that merged closely related sequences. To assign V, D and J gene segments, CDR3 sequences were aligned to IMGT reference sequences. For a sequence to be retained, at least a six-nucleotide match to both a V gene segment and a J gene segment was required. Rearrangements were classified as productive when the CDR3 lacked stop codons and remained in frame with V and J, and all other rearrangements were classified as non-productive. Following IMGT convention, CDR3 was defined as the stretch from the second conserved V-encoded cysteine up to the conserved J-encoded phenylalanine. Sequences without an unambiguous match to a single V gene segment were excluded from the earlier analysis of 500 to 700 of the donors. An earlier analysis of approximately 590 of the donors classified V segments as functional when productive rearrangements were above 56.7% and as segregating when the standard deviation between donors was above 5%. A statistical classification framework was developed to diagnose cytomegalovirus status using the catalog of TCR beta chain sequences. In a later analysis, V and J genes were assigned by comparing TCR nucleotide sequences against IMGT/GENE-DB human TR gene sequences. A later analysis assigned CDR3 sequences and most-parsimonious VDJ recombination scenarios with the TCRdist pipeline. In a later analysis, each TCR beta chain was defined by its CDR3 amino acid sequence together with its V-gene family, and reads lacking a unique V-gene family were excluded. To address suspected cross-contamination and a sequencing artifact, a later analysis removed approximately 590 highly shared, low-generation-probability nucleotide sequences. A later analysis calculated a clonal expansion index for each public chain from normalized within-repertoire ranks of inferred template counts. A later analysis computed generation probabilities with a VDJ recombination model fitted to out-of-frame rearrangements, and checked the results against IGoR. A later analysis scored TCR-TCR, TCR-HLA and TCR-CMV co-occurrence with hypergeometric tests, applying a repertoire-size bias correction to TCR pairs. A later analysis estimated false discovery rates by permuting HLA or CMV assignments 20 times. In a later analysis, co-occurring TCRs were grouped using DBSCAN, and TCRdist sequence similarity was added for clustering within HLA-allele-positive subsets. Repertoires with fewer than 30,000 or more than 120,000 public chains, plus five repertoires with anomalous nucleotide sharing, were excluded from co-occurrence clustering. TCRdb took this table from immuneACCESS and kept in-frame rearrangements with V and J called. Such tables lack part of the clones; where checked against another copy, unresolved V genes explain under half of the gap, and the rest is unexplained. The V and J calls and clone size are taken from that table; D and trimming were inferred from the DNA. The sample table lists about 150,000 clones, around 84% of them with a count of one. Together, the top ten hold 5.6% of the sample.

The cohort consisted of fewer than 700 healthy bone marrow donors. At the time of sampling, all cohort members were nominally healthy, though unrecorded immune exposures were likely present. The donor tested CMV seropositive, placing the donor among the roughly 270 seropositive members of the cohort. A peripheral blood sample was provided by each donor, and peripheral blood mononuclear cells were used for TCR beta sequencing. The Qiagen DNeasy Blood Extraction Kit was used to extract genomic DNA from the blood cell samples. This sample is part of a study of cytomegalovirus exposure and HLA in healthy donors (dated by TCRdb to about 2017). In the study overall: An earlier analysis of approximately 590 of the donors reported roughly 300 Gb of sequence data and about 100 million unique TCR beta sequences from about 200 million T cells. Among 300 to 500 genotyped donors of the cohort, an average of roughly 230,000 unique TCR beta nucleotide sequences was sequenced per donor, of which about 19% were non-productive. Among the roughly 380 genotyped donors, approximately 82% belonged to the genetic ancestry cluster associated with self-reported Caucasian donors. All discovery cohort repertoires had been generated using a single sequencing platform. Alongside the repertoire data, information on donor age, sex, ethnicity and CMV serostatus was compiled. In the later analysis, no new phenotypic data were used to find candidate immune exposures; instead, reliance was placed on TCR beta sequences and their occurrence across donors. The study used immunosequencing to profile the T cell repertoires of approximately 690 subjects and linked those repertoires to cytomegalovirus serostatus. An early release that covered roughly 600 HLA-typed donors contained approximately 320 gigabases of sequencing data and 75 million to 100 million unique TCR sequences. To predict cytomegalovirus infection status, the study combined high-throughput TCR immunosequencing, statistical association of individual TCRs with disease status, and machine learning. Because of strong linkage in the cohort, a handful of DR-DQ haplotypes were treated as single units for association and clustering. A later genetic analysis took genome-wide SNP genotypes for about 55% of the roughly 700 donors and used that subset as a discovery cohort. Typing coverage differed by locus: A, B, C, DRB1 and DQB1 were typed in about 620-630 donors, DQA1 in approximately 520, DPA1 in some 600, and DPB1 in approximately 450. The study aimed to test whether cataloging public T cell receptors could reveal signatures of past pathogen exposure. A later analysis re-analyzed previously published TCR beta repertoires from 666 donors and added high-resolution HLA genotyping to study TCR occurrence patterns. To decide whether each TCR beta V gene segment behaved as functional or pseudogenic, an earlier analysis of some 540 of the donors relied on high-throughput TCR beta sequencing. HLA typing covered class I and class II loci at four-digit resolution. Besides the first cohort of roughly 660 subjects, a separate validation cohort made up of 120 different subjects was used. What the research found in general, with its limitations: Because counts were too low, under 20 rarely observed V segments, including chromosome 9 orphons, were left out of the earlier analysis of 500 to 750 of the donors. Most CMV-associated TCR beta chains appeared to be HLA-restricted in a later analysis, and the HLA associations seemed to be driven largely by CMV exposure. In the study, some 180 TCR beta chains were listed as associated with cytomegalovirus. In vitro tests confirmed that a few of the cytomegalovirus-associated TCR beta chains recognize cytomegalovirus antigens. When HLA alleles, especially DR and DQ, strongly co-occurred, TCR associations were difficult to assign to individual alleles. A cluster of highly shared sequence variants was judged likely to represent a technical artifact of the sequencing pipeline. Several of the top co-occurrence clusters appeared to be linked to parvovirus B19, influenza, CMV and Epstein-Barr virus, according to a later analysis. Cytomegalovirus status was reported to be diagnosed by the classifier with high specificity and sensitivity in both the original and validation cohorts. Only TCR beta chains were sequenced in this cohort, and the absence of alpha or paired-chain data limited detectable features. In an earlier analysis of some 540 of the donors, most TCR beta V segments appeared in productive rearrangements about 87% or about 30% of the time, broadly matching IMGT annotations. A later genetic analysis reported fewer N-insertions in productive TCRs among donors in an Asian-associated ancestry cluster than the roughly 720-donor mean. Most TCR sequences were seen in very few donors, while some public TCRs were found in many individuals. A later analysis associated 15,000 to 20,000 TCR beta sequences with specific HLA alleles at a false discovery rate of 0.05. The 87-base-pair reads could not distinguish some IMGT-functional V segments, including TRBV6-2 and TRBV6-3, so those segments were excluded. A further reported finding was that TCR beta sequences accurately predicted the HLA-A and HLA-B alleles for most subjects in the first cohort. Correlated functional status among segregating V segments might be attributable to linkage disequilibrium, but an unknown experimental factor could not be ruled out. Because HLA typing was unavailable for some donors at each locus, only the typed subset was used in association tests. It was suggested by the authors that the approach could potentially be generalized to other disease states and immunological phenotypes. Compared with equally common non-associated chains, HLA-associated TCR beta chains in a later analysis were more clonally expanded and had lower generation probabilities. Roughly uniform sequencing depth across donors was assumed in presence/absence analyses, although this assumption may not hold. For the cohort, immune exposure information was limited to CMV serostatus. According to a later analysis, TCR association rates differed among HLA loci, with DRB1 alleles showing the most associated TCRs and HLA-C alleles showing the fewest. V-gene and J-gene trimming of TCR beta chains was associated with a missense DCLRE1C variant in a later genetic analysis, and the association was replicated in an independent cohort.

Including cysteine and phenylalanine, the CDR3 has 14 amino acids. Only CDR3 DNA remains: 42 bases, in frame from the first base. Trimming removed 3 bases from V and 7 bases from J, leaving 13 bases between the germline ends. Sequences SNHLY (CDR1) and FYNNEI (CDR2) are obtained from the germline V gene. The sequence links TRBV2 to TRBJ2-4, and the D gene may be TRBD1, 5 bases matching. The TCR comes from a woman between 40 and 50 years old in good health and CMV-seropositive. Sample: PBMCs. The sequenced DNA is TGTGCCAGCAGTGAGGGTCGCCCAGGGAACATTCAGTACTTC. Its protein reads: CASSEGRPGNIQYF.